This entry lists 16 T cell receptor beta chains sequenced from one sample in a study of CD8+CD57+ T cells in acquired aplastic anemia. Profiles of TCR beta VDJ and CDR3 were generated from a genomic DNA template. MiXCR, applied by TCRdb to the reads, yields one record per CDR3 protein. In the table there are 150,000 to 180,000 distinct CDR3 sequences, around half of which are singletons. An expansion of CD8+CD57+ cells by flow cytometry had been shown in patients chosen for sequencing. The sample taken for sequencing was sorted CD4+, CD8+, or CD8+CD57+ T cells (not recorded which) from PBMCs. All receptors derive from a human donor with aplastic anemia.

This clonotype appeared a few times. The junction does not match germline at one end; this may be a read error. This chain links TRBV12-3 or TRBV12-4 with TRBJ1-3; 9 nucleotides match TRBD1. This CDR3 has 15 amino acids. The CDR3 nucleotides read TGTGCCAGCAGTCTGAACACAGGGGGCAGAAACACCATACATTTT. Protein sequence: CASSLNTGGRNTIHF.

The rearrangement joins TRBV29-1 to TRBJ1-2; D ambiguous. The CDR3 is 11 amino acids. Germline-derived CDR1 and CDR2 are SQVTM and ANQGSEA. As DNA, the CDR3 is TGCAGTGGTTCAGGCGGCTATGGCTACACCTTC. This encodes CSGSGGYGYTF.

CDR3 amino acids: CSAIGGRVSYEQYF. The CDR3 DNA reads as TGCAGTGCTATCGGCGGGAGGGTCTCCTACGAGCAGTACTTC. The gene calls are TRBV20-1 and TRBJ2-7; TRBD2 matches 9 bases. The V gene end was trimmed by 4 bases and the J gene end by 0 bases; junction bases not matched to a gene: 4. The CDR3 is 14 residues long. The germline gives CDR1 DFQATT, CDR2 SNEGSKA (reference sequence).

The CDR3 nucleotides are TGTGCCATCAGCCAAGGACAATACGAGCAGTACTTC. It codes for CAISQGQYEQYF. The rearrangement links TRBV10-3 to TRBJ2-7; possibly TRBD1 for D (5 bases). Germline CDR1 reads ENHRY; CDR2 reads SYGVKD. The CDR3 runs 12 residues. V was cut by 6 bases and J by 4 bases, with 10 bases left in between.

This clonotype was detected many times. The CDR3 sequence is CASSFGDSTEAFF. Here the CDR3 DNA reads TGTGCCAGCAGCTTTGGGGATAGCACTGAAGCTTTCTTT. The chain joins TRBV7-9 to TRBJ1-1; D is uncertain. Trimming cost V 3 bases and J 4 bases, with 9 bases left between them. From germline, CDR1 is SEHNR and CDR2 FQNEAQ (reference sequence). This CDR3 spans 13 amino acids.

This clonotype was picked up many times. The rearrangement links TRBV5-6 to TRBJ2-2; D is ambiguous. This CDR3 has 12 residues. Germline V gene lookup returns CDR1 SGHDT and CDR2 YYEEEE. The V end lost 4 bases, the J end lost 6 bases, and 7 bases lay between the germline ends. Here the CDR3 DNA reads TGTGCCAGCAGCCCGTCTGCCGGGGAGCTGTTTTTT. It specifies CASSPSAGELFF. The whole variable domain, filled in from reference TRBV5-6 and TRBJ2-2, reads DAGVTQSPTHLIKTRGQQVTLRCSPKSGHDTVSWYQQALGQGPQFIFQYYEEEERQRGNFPDRFSGHQFPNYSSELNVNALLLGDSALYLCASSPSAGELFFGEGSRLTVL.

The sample holds a few counts of this clonotype. The chain recombines TRBV19 with TRBJ1-1; D is ambiguous. Germline CDR1 is LNHDA and CDR2 is SQIVND (reference sequence). This CDR3 has 11 amino acids. V lost 6 bases and J lost 1, with 3 bases in between. The DNA for the CDR3 is TGTGCCAGTAGCGGGAACACTGAAGCTTTCTTT. Amino acids: CASSGNTEAFF.

This clonotype has at least ten counts. This chain uses TRBV6-1 with TRBJ1-5, with D hard to call. CDR1 and CDR2 (germline): MNHNS, SASEGT. This CDR3 is built from 15 residues. Deletions cut 5 bases from V and 5 bases from J, with 16 bases between. The CDR3 here is CASSPDAGGDQPQHF. CDR3 sequence (DNA): TGTGCCAGCAGTCCAGACGCGGGCGGGGATCAGCCCCAGCATTTT.

At least ten counts were recorded for this clonotype. The rearrangement uses TRBV7-9 and TRBJ1-2; D unclear. The CDR3 is made up of 14 amino acids. The V gene lost 4 bases and the J gene lost 5 bases, with 14 bases spanning the gap. Germline CDR1 and CDR2: SEHNR and FQNEAQ (reference sequence). DNA of the CDR3: TGTGCCAGCAGCTCAAGCTCCACAGAGTATGGCTACACCTTC. Translating it yields CASSSSSTEYGYTF.

The chain is built from TRBV15 and TRBJ2-5, with no clear D. V lost 8 bases to trimming and J lost 1 base, with 11 bases between them. CDR3 size: 13 residues. The germline CDR1 and CDR2 sequences are LNHNV and YYDKDF (reference sequence). The CDR3 sequence: CATRPTVQETQYF. The CDR3 bases are TGTGCCACCCGACCGACGGTCCAAGAGACCCAGTACTTC.

This clonotype was seen ten or more times. CDR3 DNA sequence: TGTGCCAGCAGCTTAGATTCAGGGGAAACCCAGTACTTC. This sequence encodes CASSLDSGETQYF. The J gene is TRBJ2-5, the V gene TRBV11-3, with a weak D call TRBD1 (6 bases). The CDR3 has 13 residues. The V end was cut by 0 bases, the J end by 8 bases, with 10 bases between. CDR1 and CDR2 (germline): SGHNT, YENEEA.

This rearrangement joins TRBV2 to TRBJ1-1; the D is unclear. Trimming stripped 5 bases from V and 0 bases from J, with 10 bases between. Germline V lookup: CDR1 SNHLY, CDR2 FYNNEI. The CDR3 sequence is 14 residues long. The CDR3 nucleotides are TGTGCCAGCAGTAGTCGCCTAATGAACACTGAAGCTTTCTTT. This gives the protein CASSSRLMNTEAFF.

This clonotype was seen repeatedly, ten times or more. The chain combines TRBV6-2 or TRBV6-3 with TRBJ2-5, with D perhaps matching TRBD2 (5 bases). The CDR3 totals 13 residues. Germline values: CDR1 MNHEY, CDR2 SVGEGT. Trimming removed 6 bases at V and 3 bases at J, with 11 bases between. CDR3: CASRPSGKETQYF. Here the CDR3 DNA reads TGTGCCAGCAGACCCTCCGGGAAAGAGACCCAGTACTTC.

The J gene is TRBJ1-2, the V gene TRBV12-3 or TRBV12-4; D ambiguous. The CDR3 consists of 14 residues. The V and J ends lost 3 bases and 1 base respectively, with 9 bases between them. The CDR3 loop is CASSFPGINYGYTF. In DNA form, the CDR3 reads TGTGCCAGCAGTTTCCCGGGGATTAACTATGGCTACACCTTC.

Ten or more counts support this clonotype. This chain uses TRBV5-1 with TRBJ2-7; no clear D gene. Trimming pared 2 bases from V and 2 bases from J, leaving 11 bases between. Per germline, CDR1 SGHRS and CDR2 YFSETQ. CDR3 length equals 14 residues. The CDR3 here is CASSLIGPTYEQYF. CDR3 sequence (DNA): TGCGCCAGCAGCTTAATAGGGCCTACCTACGAGCAGTACTTC.

The table lists this clonotype with many counts. The chain is built from TRBV12-5 and TRBJ2-1; D may be TRBD2 (5 bases). This CDR3 has 13 amino acids. Trimming left V 2 bases short and J 7 bases short, with 9 bases between. The germline V gene encodes CDR1 LGHNT and CDR2 FRNRAP. CDR3 residues: CASGLTSRNEQFF. The DNA of the CDR3 is TGTGCTAGTGGTTTGACTAGTAGGAATGAGCAGTTCTTC.